The next 12 T cell receptor beta chains were all read from a single sample in a study of human T cells and chemical hapten exposure. Time point noted: pre-sensitization, week 0. Sample treatment: therapeutic diphenylcyclopropenone sensitization with weekly scalp DPC. TCRdb itself ran the RACE reads through MiXCR, one entry per CDR3 protein. The table includes about 93,000 distinct CDR3 sequences, 8.5% detected once. Sequences were derived from whole blood, sampled in connection with sensitization to the hapten diphenylcyclopropenone (DPC). These receptors came from a man in his forties or fifties with alopecia areata. Some clones in this sample may be carry-over from other donors' samples.

This clonotype was detected only a few times. The chain links TRBV29-1 to TRBJ1-2, with D possibly being TRBD1 (6 bases). V was clipped by 3 bases and J by 5 bases, with 13 bases between them. CDR3 length equals 13 residues. CDR1 is SQVTM, CDR2 ANQGSEA, per germline. DNA of the CDR3: TGCAGCGTTGATCGGGACATCATTTATGGCTACACCTTC. Its protein is CSVDRDIIYGYTF.

This rearrangement joins TRBV28 to TRBJ2-7; D is undetermined. V shed 5 bases and J shed 2 bases, with 10 bases lying between them. There are 13 residues in the CDR3. Germline V gene lookup returns CDR1 MDHEN and CDR2 SYDVKM. DNA for the CDR3: TGTGCCAGCAGTCCCCGGCAGGCCTACGAGCAGTACTTC. It specifies CASSPRQAYEQYF.

In its sample, this clonotype was seen a few times. The CDR3 loop reads CASSLVGRAAAREQFF. Written as DNA, the CDR3 is TGTGCCAGCAGTTTAGTTGGGCGGGCAGCCGCCCGTGAGCAGTTCTTC. This chain connects TRBV12-3 or TRBV12-4 to TRBJ2-1; D is possibly TRBD2 (5 bases). Trimming left V 1 base short and J 9 bases short, with 19 bases between. This CDR3 spans 16 amino acids.

This clonotype has a count of ten or more. The V call is TRBV28, the J call TRBJ1-3, with unresolved D. The CDR3 sequence is 16 residues long. Deletions cut 0 bases from V and 1 base from J, with 10 bases between. Germline CDR1 and CDR2: MDHEN and SYDVKM. CDR3 loop: CASSLWQSGSGNTIYF. CDR3 sequence (DNA): TGTGCCAGCAGTTTATGGCAAAGCGGTTCTGGAAACACCATATATTTT.

This clonotype was detected only a few times. V usage is TRBV3-1 and J usage is TRBJ2-1; D possibly corresponds to TRBD1 (6 bases). This CDR3 contains 14 residues. Germline CDR1 is LGHDT and CDR2 is YNNKEL (reference sequence). Trimming cost V 1 base and J 6 bases, with 10 bases left between them. The CDR3 loop is CASSQGTDPNEQFF. The CDR3 nucleotides read TGTGCCAGCAGCCAAGGGACAGACCCCAATGAGCAGTTCTTC.

The chain recombines TRBV29-1 with TRBJ1-1, with TRBD1 identical over 7 bases. The CDR3 loop spans 11 amino acids. Germline V gene data show CDR1 as SQVTM and CDR2 as ANQGSEA. V was pared by 4 bases and J by 5 bases, with 1 base of the junction left unmatched. For the CDR3, the DNA is TGCAGCGTTGGGGACAGTACTGAAGCTTTCTTT. It codes for CSVGDSTEAFF.

The table lists this clonotype with many counts. This chain joins TRBV10-3 and TRBJ2-5, with TRBD2 identical over 9 bases. Germline loops: CDR1 ENHRY, CDR2 SYGVKD. V trimming: 11 bases; J trimming: 3 bases; junction bases outside the gene matches: 19. The CDR3 spans 17 residues. The CDR3 DNA reads TGTGCCTCCCAGGGCACCACTCTGGCTAGCGGGAAAGAGACCCAGTACTTC. Amino acid sequence: CASQGTTLASGKETQYF.

The rearrangement uses TRBV27 and TRBJ2-3; 10 bases are shared with TRBD1. CDR1 is MNHEY and CDR2 is SMNVEV in the germline V gene (reference sequence). There are 16 residues in the CDR3. V dropped 6 bases and J dropped 0; count of bases not matched to a gene: 6. CDR3 nucleotide sequence: TGTGCCAGCAGAAATGGGGACAGGGGAAGCACAGATACGCAGTATTTT. It translates to CASRNGDRGSTDTQYF.

This clonotype was observed many times. The chain has TRBV5-1 and TRBJ1-4; 7 bases map to TRBD1. From germline, CDR1 is SGHRS and CDR2 YFSETQ. J lost 2 bases, V lost 2 bases, and 0 bases had no gene match. The CDR3 covers 14 residues. Here the CDR3 reads CASSLQGTNEKLFF. CDR3 sequence (DNA): TGCGCCAGCAGCTTACAGGGGACTAATGAAAAACTGTTTTTT.

Many counts were recorded for this clonotype. The chain carries TRBV2 and TRBJ1-1; perhaps TRBD1 as D (5 bases). Trimming took 1 base from V and 5 from J, leaving 11 bases between them. This CDR3 is 14 amino acids long. Per the germline V gene, CDR1 is SNHLY and CDR2 is FYNNEI. CDR3 in amino acids: CASSEVGRGTEAFF. The CDR3 DNA follows: TGTGCCAGCAGTGAAGTTGGTAGGGGAACTGAAGCTTTCTTT.

This clonotype appeared many times. The rearrangement joins TRBV29-1 to TRBJ2-2; D is ambiguous. Between the trimmed V and J ends, which lost 5 bases and 4 bases, there was a span of 17 bases. CDR1 and CDR2 from the germline V gene are SQVTM and ANQGSEA. The CDR3 totals 15 residues. This CDR3 is CSVLSPERGTGELFF. The CDR3 DNA sequence: TGCAGCGTTCTGAGCCCGGAGCGAGGCACCGGGGAGCTGTTTTTT.

This clonotype was counted many times. The chain is built from TRBV11-2 and TRBJ2-6, with D unresolved. This CDR3 has 15 residues. Germline V gene lookup returns CDR1 SGHAT and CDR2 FQNNGV. The V end was cut by 2 bases, the J end by 2 bases, with 7 bases between. CDR3 region: CASSLRRTGANVLTF. The CDR3 DNA reads TGTGCCAGCAGCTTACGGCGGACTGGGGCCAACGTCCTGACTTTC.